This T cell receptor beta chain was recovered during a study of OX40 agonist ivuxolimab in advanced cancers. Regarding the research as a whole: The costimulatory receptor OX40 (CD134) was targeted by ivuxolimab, a fully human IgG2 agonistic monoclonal antibody. Peripheral TCRbeta sequencing was intended to test whether TCR sequence diversity was altered and clonal T-cell expansion was caused by ivuxolimab. Three dose-escalation patients achieved partial responses, one with hepatocellular carcinoma and two with cutaneous melanoma. Intravenous ivuxolimab was administered to patients every 2 weeks at six dose levels: 0.01, 0.1, 0.3, 1.5, 3 and 10 mg/kg. The monotherapy dose-escalation portion (N ≈ 55 patients) of the phase I ivuxolimab trial is reported in the paper. Patients were allowed to have had prior anti-PD-1, anti-PD-L1 or anti-CTLA-4 therapy, and 30% to 40% of the dose-escalation patients had previously received checkpoint inhibitors. The dose-escalation cohort was about 83% male with a mean age of about 54 years, ranging from 23 to 79. Of the approximately 50 dose-escalation patients, hepatocellular carcinoma was present in roughly 19, melanoma in about 15, renal cell carcinoma in 9 and head and neck cancer in 9. Here is what the overall study found, with its caveats: Low levels of normalized T-cell clonal expansion were also seen in some patients who did not respond. In the 0.1-3.0 mg/kg groups, partial responders had among the lowest normalized peripheral clonal expansion, particularly in CD8+ T cells. The antigen specificity of the peripheral T cells that underwent clonal expansion was not determined. After ivuxolimab, expanded clones were on average more numerous among CD8+ T cells than among CD4+ T cells. At doses from 0.1 to 3.0 mg/kg, clonal expansion was seen in both CD4+ and CD8+ blood T cells between baseline and week 6.

For sequencing of the TCRbeta CDR3 region, genomic DNA was extracted from the sorted cells. The immunoSEQ Assay was used for sequencing of TCRbeta CDR3 regions. TCRdb provides this immuneACCESS table in a form limited to in-frame rearrangements. Some clones are lacking; in checked studies, under half of them reflect an unresolved V gene, and why the rest are absent is not known. This sample has under 100,000 clones in its table, and roughly nine tenths of those were observed once. Of the sample, 2.6% falls within the top ten clones. CDR3 length: 14 amino acids, cysteine to phenylalanine. Only CDR3 DNA is held: 42 bases, read in frame from base 1. V lost 4 bases and J lost 7 bases, and the count of bases not matched to a germline gene is 9. Sequences SGHRS (CDR1) and YFSETQ (CDR2) are obtained from the germline V gene. Patients with autoimmune disease history or receiving systemic immunosuppression were excluded from the trial. In every dose cohort, peripheral blood was drawn for TCR sequencing at baseline, cycle 4 day 1, and cycle 7 day 1. Samples were obtained from an open-label, multicenter, first-in-human phase I dose-escalation trial of ivuxolimab. Adults with locally advanced or metastatic melanoma, renal cell carcinoma, hepatocellular carcinoma or head and neck squamous cell carcinoma were enrolled in the trial. Before TCR sequencing, CD4+ T cells and CD8+ T cells from peripheral blood were sorted into separate populations.

Worth noting for this clone: Its specific antigen is unknown. The sample holds no much larger clone one base away, and base qualities are not on file.

Sample: CD4+ or CD8+ T cells sorted from blood, taken in a trial of the OX40 agonist ivuxolimab. The clonotype was recovered from an adult with an advanced solid tumor such as melanoma, head and neck, liver or kidney cancer. The V gene is TRBV5-1 and the J gene is TRBJ1-1, and TRBD1 matches 8 of the central bases. For the CDR3, the sequence is CASSEGQGLSEAFF. The nucleotides are TGCGCCAGCAGCGAAGGACAGGGCCTAAGTGAAGCTTTCTTT.